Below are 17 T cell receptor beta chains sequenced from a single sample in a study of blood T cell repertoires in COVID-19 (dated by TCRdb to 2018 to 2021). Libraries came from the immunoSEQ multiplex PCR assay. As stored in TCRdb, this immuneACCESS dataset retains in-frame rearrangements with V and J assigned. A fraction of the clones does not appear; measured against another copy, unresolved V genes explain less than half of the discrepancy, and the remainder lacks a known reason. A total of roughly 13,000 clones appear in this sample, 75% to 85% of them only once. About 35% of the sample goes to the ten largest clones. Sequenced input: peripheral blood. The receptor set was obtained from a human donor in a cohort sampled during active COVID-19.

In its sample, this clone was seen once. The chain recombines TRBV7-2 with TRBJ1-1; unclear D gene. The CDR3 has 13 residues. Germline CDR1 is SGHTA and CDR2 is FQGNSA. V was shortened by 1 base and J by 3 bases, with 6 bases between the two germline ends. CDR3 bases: TGTGCCAGCAGCTTAGACAGTTACACTGAAGCTTTCTTT. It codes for CASSLDSYTEAFF.

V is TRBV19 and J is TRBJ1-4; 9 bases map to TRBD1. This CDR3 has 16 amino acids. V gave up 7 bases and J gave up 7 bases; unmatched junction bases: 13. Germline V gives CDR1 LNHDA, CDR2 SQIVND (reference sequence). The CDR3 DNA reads TGTGCCAGTACCCCCGTAAACAGGGGGCGGGGTGAAAAACTGTTTTTT. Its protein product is CASTPVNRGRGEKLFF.

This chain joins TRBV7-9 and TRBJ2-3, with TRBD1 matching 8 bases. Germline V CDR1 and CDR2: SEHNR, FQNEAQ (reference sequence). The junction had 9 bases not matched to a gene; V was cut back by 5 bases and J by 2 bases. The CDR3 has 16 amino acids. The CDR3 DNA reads TGTGCCAGCAGCGCACGGACAGGGTTATTCACAGATACGCAGTATTTT. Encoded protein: CASSARTGLFTDTQYF. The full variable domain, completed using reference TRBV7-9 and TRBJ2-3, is DTGVSQNPRHKITKRGQNVTFRCDPISEHNRLYWYRQTLGQGPEFLTYFQNEAQLEKSRLLSDRFSAERPKGSFSTLEIQRTEQGDSAMYLCASSARTGLFTDTQYFGPGTRLTVL.

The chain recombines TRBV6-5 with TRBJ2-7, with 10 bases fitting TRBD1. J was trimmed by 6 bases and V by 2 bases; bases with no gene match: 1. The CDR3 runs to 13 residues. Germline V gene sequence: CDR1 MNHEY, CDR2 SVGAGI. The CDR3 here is CASSYGDRGEQYF. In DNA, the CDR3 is TGTGCCAGCAGTTACGGGGACAGGGGCGAGCAGTACTTC.

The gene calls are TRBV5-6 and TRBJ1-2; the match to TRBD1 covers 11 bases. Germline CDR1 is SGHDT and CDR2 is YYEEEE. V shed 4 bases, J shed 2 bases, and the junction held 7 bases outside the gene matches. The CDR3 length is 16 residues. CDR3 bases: TGTGCCAGCAGCGACTTGGACAGGGGGCTCAACTATGGCTACACCTTC. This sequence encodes CASSDLDRGLNYGYTF.

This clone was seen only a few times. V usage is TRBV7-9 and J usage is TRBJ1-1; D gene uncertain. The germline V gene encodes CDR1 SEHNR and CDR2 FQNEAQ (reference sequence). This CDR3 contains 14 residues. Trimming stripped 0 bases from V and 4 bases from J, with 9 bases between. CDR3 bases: TGTGCCAGCAGCTTAGCGCTGGGGAGCACTGAAGCTTTCTTT. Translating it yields CASSLALGSTEAFF.

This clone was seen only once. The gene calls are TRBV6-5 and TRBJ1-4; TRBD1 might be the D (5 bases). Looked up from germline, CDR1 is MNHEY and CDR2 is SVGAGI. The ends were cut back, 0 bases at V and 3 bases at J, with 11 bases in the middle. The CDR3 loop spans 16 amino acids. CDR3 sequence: CASSYSLVGANEKLFF. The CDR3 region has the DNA TGTGCCAGCAGTTACTCCCTAGTAGGGGCTAATGAAAAACTGTTTTTT.

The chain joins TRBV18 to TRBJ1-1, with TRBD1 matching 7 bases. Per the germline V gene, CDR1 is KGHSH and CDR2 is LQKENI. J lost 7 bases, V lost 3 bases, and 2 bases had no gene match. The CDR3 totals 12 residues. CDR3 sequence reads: CASSPGDSEAFF. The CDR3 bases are TGTGCCAGCTCACCTGGGGACAGTGAAGCTTTCTTT.

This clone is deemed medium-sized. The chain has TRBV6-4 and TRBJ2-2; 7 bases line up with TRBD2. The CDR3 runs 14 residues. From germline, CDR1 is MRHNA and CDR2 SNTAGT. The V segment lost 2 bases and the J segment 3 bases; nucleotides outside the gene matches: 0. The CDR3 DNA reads TGTGCCAGCAGTGACGGGGGGGACACCGGGGAGCTGTTTTTT. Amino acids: CASSDGGDTGELFF.

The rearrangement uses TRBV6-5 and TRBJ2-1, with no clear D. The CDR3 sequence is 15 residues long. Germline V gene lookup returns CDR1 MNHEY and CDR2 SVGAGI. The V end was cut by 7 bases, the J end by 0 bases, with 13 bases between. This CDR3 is CASNLHLSSYNEQFF. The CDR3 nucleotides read TGTGCCAGCAACCTTCACCTGAGCTCCTACAATGAGCAGTTCTTC.

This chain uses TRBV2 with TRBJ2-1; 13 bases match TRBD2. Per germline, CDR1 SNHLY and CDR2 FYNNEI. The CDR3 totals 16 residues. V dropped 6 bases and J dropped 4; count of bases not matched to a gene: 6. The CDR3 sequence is CASRPRTSGGYNEQFF. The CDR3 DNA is TGTGCCAGCAGACCCAGGACTAGCGGGGGATACAATGAGCAGTTCTTC.

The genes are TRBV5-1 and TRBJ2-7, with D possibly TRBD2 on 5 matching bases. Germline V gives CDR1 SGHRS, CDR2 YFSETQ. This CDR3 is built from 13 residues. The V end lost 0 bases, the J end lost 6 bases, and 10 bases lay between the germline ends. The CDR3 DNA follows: TGCGCCAGCAGCTTGGGTTCTACTAGCGAGCAGTACTTC. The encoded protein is CASSLGSTSEQYF.

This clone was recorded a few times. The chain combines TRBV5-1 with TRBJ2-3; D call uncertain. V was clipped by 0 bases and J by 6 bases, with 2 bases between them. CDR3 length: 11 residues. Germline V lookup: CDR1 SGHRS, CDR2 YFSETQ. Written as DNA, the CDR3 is TGCGCCAGCAGCTTGGCGGATACGCAGTATTTT. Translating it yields CASSLADTQYF.

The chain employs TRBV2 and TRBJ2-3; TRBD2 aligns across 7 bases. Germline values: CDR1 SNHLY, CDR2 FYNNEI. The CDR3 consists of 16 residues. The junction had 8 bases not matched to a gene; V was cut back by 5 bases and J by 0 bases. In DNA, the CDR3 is TGTGCCAGCAGTTTGGGACTATCAACTAGCACAGATACGCAGTATTTT. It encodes CASSLGLSTSTDTQYF. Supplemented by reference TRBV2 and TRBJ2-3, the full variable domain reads EPEVTQTPSHQVTQMGQEVILRCVPISNHLYFYWYRQILGQKVEFLVSFYNNEISEKSEIFDDQFSVERPDGSNFTLKIRSTKLEDSAMYFCASSLGLSTSTDTQYFGPGTRLTVL.

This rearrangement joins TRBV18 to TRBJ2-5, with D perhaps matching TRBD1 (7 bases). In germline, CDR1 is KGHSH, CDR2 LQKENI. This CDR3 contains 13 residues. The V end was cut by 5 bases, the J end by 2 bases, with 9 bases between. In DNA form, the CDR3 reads TGTGCCAGCTCAGCGGGACAGCAAGAGACCCAGTACTTC. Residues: CASSAGQQETQYF.

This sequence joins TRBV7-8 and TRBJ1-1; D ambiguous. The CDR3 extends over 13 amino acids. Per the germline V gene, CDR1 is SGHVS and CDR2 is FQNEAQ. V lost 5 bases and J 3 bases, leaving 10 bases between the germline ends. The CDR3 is CASSETSDTEAFF. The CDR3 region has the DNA TGTGCCAGCAGCGAAACTTCGGACACTGAAGCTTTCTTT.

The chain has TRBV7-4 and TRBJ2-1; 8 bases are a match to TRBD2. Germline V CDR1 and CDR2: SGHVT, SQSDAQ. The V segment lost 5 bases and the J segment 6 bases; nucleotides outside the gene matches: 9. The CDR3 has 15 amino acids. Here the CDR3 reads CASSGGLVRTNEQFF. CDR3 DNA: TGTGCCAGCAGCGGGGGACTAGTCAGAACCAATGAGCAGTTCTTC.